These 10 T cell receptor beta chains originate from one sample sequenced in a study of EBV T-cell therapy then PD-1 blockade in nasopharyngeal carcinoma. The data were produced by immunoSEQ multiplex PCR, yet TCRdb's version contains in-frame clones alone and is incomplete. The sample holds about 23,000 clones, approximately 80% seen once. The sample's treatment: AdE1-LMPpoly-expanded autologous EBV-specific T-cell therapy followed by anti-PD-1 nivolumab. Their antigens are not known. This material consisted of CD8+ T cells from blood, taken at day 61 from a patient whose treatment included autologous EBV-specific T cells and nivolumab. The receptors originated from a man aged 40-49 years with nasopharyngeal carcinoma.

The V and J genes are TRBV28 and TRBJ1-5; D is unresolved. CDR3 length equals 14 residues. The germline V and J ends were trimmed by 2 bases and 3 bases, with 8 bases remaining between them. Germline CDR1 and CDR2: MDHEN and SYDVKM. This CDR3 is CASSLGEFNQPQHF. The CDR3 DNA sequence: TGTGCCAGCAGTTTAGGGGAGTTCAATCAGCCCCAGCATTTT.

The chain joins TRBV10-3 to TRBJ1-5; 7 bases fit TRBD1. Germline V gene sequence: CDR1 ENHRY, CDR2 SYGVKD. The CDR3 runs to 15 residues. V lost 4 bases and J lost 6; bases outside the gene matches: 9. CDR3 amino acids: CAISGGGGIGQPQHF. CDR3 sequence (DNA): TGTGCCATCAGTGGGGGAGGGGGCATCGGTCAGCCCCAGCATTTT.

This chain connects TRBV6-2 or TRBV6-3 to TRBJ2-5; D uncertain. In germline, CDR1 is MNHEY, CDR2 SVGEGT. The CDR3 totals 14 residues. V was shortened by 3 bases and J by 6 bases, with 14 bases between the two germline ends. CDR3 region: CASSYLSDLKTQYF. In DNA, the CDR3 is TGTGCCAGCAGTTATCTTAGTGACCTCAAGACCCAGTACTTC.

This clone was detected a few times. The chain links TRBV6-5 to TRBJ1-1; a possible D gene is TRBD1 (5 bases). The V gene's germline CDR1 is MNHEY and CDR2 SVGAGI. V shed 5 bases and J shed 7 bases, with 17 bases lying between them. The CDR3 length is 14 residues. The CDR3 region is CASSPGTPRDEAFF. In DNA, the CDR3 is TGTGCCAGCAGTCCCGGGACGCCCAGGGATGAAGCTTTCTTT.

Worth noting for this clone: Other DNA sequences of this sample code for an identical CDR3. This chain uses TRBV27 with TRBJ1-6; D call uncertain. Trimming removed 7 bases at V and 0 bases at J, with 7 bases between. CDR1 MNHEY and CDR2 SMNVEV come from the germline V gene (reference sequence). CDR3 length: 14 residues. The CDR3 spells CASKWSSYNSPLHF. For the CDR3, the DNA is TGTGCCAGCAAGTGGAGCTCCTATAATTCACCCCTCCACTTT.

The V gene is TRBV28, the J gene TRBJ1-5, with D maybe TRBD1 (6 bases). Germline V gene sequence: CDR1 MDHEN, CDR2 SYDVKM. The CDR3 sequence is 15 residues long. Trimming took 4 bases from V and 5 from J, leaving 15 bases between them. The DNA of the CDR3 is TGTGCCAGCAGTTCGGGGGACACGTTCGATCAGCCCCAGCATTTT. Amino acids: CASSSGDTFDQPQHF.

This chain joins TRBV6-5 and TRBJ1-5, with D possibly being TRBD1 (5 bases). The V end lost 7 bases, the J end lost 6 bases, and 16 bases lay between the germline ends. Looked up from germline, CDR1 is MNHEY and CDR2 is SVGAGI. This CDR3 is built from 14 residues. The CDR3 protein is CASTAGGPSQPQHF. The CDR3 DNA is TGTGCCAGCACCGCCGGGGGACCAAGTCAGCCCCAGCATTTT.

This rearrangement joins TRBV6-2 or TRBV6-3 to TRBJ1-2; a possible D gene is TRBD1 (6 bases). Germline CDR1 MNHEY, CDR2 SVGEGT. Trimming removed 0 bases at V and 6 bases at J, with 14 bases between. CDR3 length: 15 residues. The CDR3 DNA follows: TGTGCCAGCAGTTACTCAGGGGGTAGGAGGGATGGCTACACCTTC. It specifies CASSYSGGRRDGYTF.

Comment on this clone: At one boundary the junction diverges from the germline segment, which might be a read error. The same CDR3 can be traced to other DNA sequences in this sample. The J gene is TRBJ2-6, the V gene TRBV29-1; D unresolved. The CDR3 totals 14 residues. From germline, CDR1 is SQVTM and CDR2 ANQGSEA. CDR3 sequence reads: CSVRGVSGANVLTF. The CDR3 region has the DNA TGCAGCGTGAGAGGAGTCTCTGGTGCCAACGTCCTGACTTTC. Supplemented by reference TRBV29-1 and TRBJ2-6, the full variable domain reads SAVISQKPSRDICQRGTSLTIQCQVDSQVTMMFWYRQQPGQSLTLIATANQGSEATYESGFVIDKFPISRPNLTFSTLTVSNMSPEDSSIYLCSVRGVSGANVLTFGAGSRLTVL.

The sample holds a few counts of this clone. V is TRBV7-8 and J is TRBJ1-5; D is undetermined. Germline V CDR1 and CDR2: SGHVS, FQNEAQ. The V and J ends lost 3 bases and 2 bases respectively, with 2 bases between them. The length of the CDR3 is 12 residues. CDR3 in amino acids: CASSFGNQPQHF. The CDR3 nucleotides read TGTGCCAGCAGCTTCGGCAATCAGCCCCAGCATTTT.